These 21 T cell receptor beta chains share one sample of origin, sequenced in a study of neoadjuvant anti-PD-1 for oral cavity cancer. Documented time point: after neoadjuvant nivolumab, at surgical resection. This table comes from immunoSEQ multiplex PCR, and its TCRdb copy is limited to in-frame clones, with some not included. Among fewer than 25,000 clones, 40% to 45% were seen once, and the ten largest hold 40%. This specimen was tumor tissue, taken after nivolumab (anti-PD-1) treatment. The receptors here all came from a person between 40 and 85 years old with oral cavity squamous cell carcinoma.

This chain connects TRBV19 to TRBJ1-4; D is unclear. This CDR3 region has 14 residues. V shed 7 bases and J shed 2 bases, with 11 bases lying between them. The germline V gene has CDR1 LNHDA and CDR2 SQIVND (reference sequence). The CDR3 reads CASTQPGTNEKLFF. The CDR3 DNA follows: TGTGCCAGTACCCAGCCAGGCACTAATGAAAAACTGTTTTTT.

This clone occurred many times. The chain joins TRBV2 to TRBJ2-1; TRBD2 aligns across 8 bases. CDR3 size: 15 residues. CDR1 SNHLY and CDR2 FYNNEI come from the germline V gene. The J segment lost 7 bases and the V segment lost 7 bases, leaving 12 bases of the junction unmatched. This chain's CDR3 is CASNRRRGVENEQFF. CDR3 in DNA: TGTGCCAGCAATCGGAGGCGGGGGGTTGAAAATGAGCAGTTCTTC. Full variable domain (outside the CDR3, taken from reference TRBV2 and TRBJ2-1): EPEVTQTPSHQVTQMGQEVILRCVPISNHLYFYWYRQILGQKVEFLVSFYNNEISEKSEIFDDQFSVERPDGSNFTLKIRSTKLEDSAMYFCASNRRRGVENEQFFGPGTRLTVL.

The chain uses TRBV4-1 and TRBJ1-4; a possible D gene is TRBD1 (5 bases). Trimming shortened V by 3 bases and J by 7 bases, and 18 bases separated the two germline ends. CDR1 and CDR2 from the germline V gene are MGHRA and YSYEKL. This CDR3 has 16 amino acids. The CDR3 DNA sequence: TGCGCCAGCAGCCAGCGTAAAGGGGATGGAGGTGAAAAACTGTTTTTT. Its translation is CASSQRKGDGGEKLFF.

V is TRBV29-1 and J is TRBJ2-7; TRBD1 matches at 8 bases. CDR3 length: 13 amino acids. V gave up 7 bases and J gave up 6 bases; unmatched junction bases: 11. Germline CDR1 is SQVTM and CDR2 is ANQGSEA. DNA of the CDR3: TGCAGCGCCAGACATCAGGGGGCCGTCGAGCAGTACTTC. This gives the protein CSARHQGAVEQYF.

This clone was seen a few times. The chain uses TRBV5-4 and TRBJ2-5, with TRBD1 matching 8 bases. Germline assignment: CDR1 SGHNT and CDR2 YYREEE (reference sequence). V trimming: 0 bases; J trimming: 2 bases; junction bases outside the gene matches: 3. The CDR3 sequence is 15 residues long. In DNA form, the CDR3 reads TGTGCCAGCAGCTTGGACTGGACAGGGCAAGAGACCCAGTACTTC. This codes for CASSLDWTGQETQYF.

The rearrangement joins TRBV6-1 to TRBJ1-2, with D hard to call. Germline CDR1 reads MNHNS; CDR2 reads SASEGT. The V end was cut by 8 bases, the J end by 3 bases, with 19 bases between. CDR3 length: 15 amino acids. CDR3 sequence reads: CASGIRRPGDYGYTF. The CDR3 DNA sequence: TGTGCCAGCGGAATCAGGCGCCCCGGGGACTATGGCTACACCTTC.

This clone was seen at least ten times. The genes are TRBV19 and TRBJ2-1, with unresolved D. V lost 0 bases to trimming and J lost 6 bases, with 15 bases between them. Germline CDR1 reads LNHDA; CDR2 reads SQIVND (reference sequence). The CDR3 totals 16 residues. CDR3 coding DNA: TGTGCCAGTAGTATAGATGGGGTCTACCTGGGCAATGAGCAGTTCTTC. Translated, it gives CASSIDGVYLGNEQFF.

This clone was seen just once. This chain links TRBV4-2 with TRBJ1-2; weak D call: TRBD1 (6 bases). CDR3 length: 15 amino acids. In germline, CDR1 is LGHNA, CDR2 YNFKEQ. Trimming removed 2 bases from V and 4 bases from J, with 14 bases in between. The CDR3 sequence is CASSQSLGGPYGYTF. DNA of the CDR3: TGTGCCAGCAGCCAATCTCTTGGGGGGCCCTATGGCTACACCTTC.

The gene calls are TRBV25-1 and TRBJ1-6; D perhaps matches TRBD1 (5 bases). V was trimmed by 7 bases and J by 7 bases, leaving 11 bases between them. The CDR3 totals 13 residues. Germline V lookup: CDR1 MGHDK, CDR2 SYGVNS. The CDR3 reads CASKQGANSPLHF. CDR3 in DNA: TGTGCCAGCAAACAAGGGGCGAATTCACCCCTCCACTTT.

V and J are TRBV27 and TRBJ2-2; TRBD1 might be the D (5 bases). The CDR3 is 12 residues long. V lost 5 bases, J lost 7 bases, and 8 bases lay in between. Per the germline V gene, CDR1 is MNHEY and CDR2 is SMNVEV (reference sequence). The CDR3: CASSTQGGELFF. CDR3 in DNA: TGTGCCAGCAGTACCCAGGGCGGGGAGCTGTTTTTT.

The sample holds a few counts of this clone. The chain links TRBV10-3 to TRBJ2-5; TRBD1 aligns across 7 bases. The CDR3 contains 16 residues. J was trimmed by 2 bases and V by 0 bases; bases with no gene match: 6. Germline lookup yields CDR1 ENHRY and CDR2 SYGVKD. CDR3 nucleotides: TGTGCCATCAGTGAGTCAGGACAGGTATTTCAAGAGACCCAGTACTTC. Translating it yields CAISESGQVFQETQYF.

The rearrangement uses TRBV23-1 and TRBJ1-5; D is ambiguous. TRBV23-1 is classed as an ORF, of uncertain function. V lost 4 bases and J lost 0, with 19 bases in between. The CDR3 runs 18 residues. This CDR3 is CASSLLFGRSYSNQPQHF. The CDR3 nucleotides read TGCGCCAGCAGTCTACTATTTGGGCGGTCTTATAGCAATCAGCCCCAGCATTTT.

The rearrangement joins TRBV29-1 to TRBJ2-3; D unresolved. The CDR3 consists of 12 residues. Between the trimmed V and J ends, which lost 6 bases and 1 base, there was a span of 8 bases. Germline V lookup: CDR1 SQVTM, CDR2 ANQGSEA. The CDR3 here is CSVPWGTDTQYF. DNA of the CDR3: TGCAGCGTCCCTTGGGGCACAGATACGCAGTATTTT.

This sequence joins TRBV6-5 and TRBJ1-1; no definite D call. Trimming pared 6 bases from V and 0 bases from J, leaving 8 bases between. The CDR3 length is 13 residues. Germline loops: CDR1 MNHEY, CDR2 SVGAGI. CDR3 in amino acids: CASRYTLNTEAFF. DNA for the CDR3: TGTGCCAGCAGGTATACTTTGAACACTGAAGCTTTCTTT.

This clone was detected once. This chain joins TRBV2 and TRBJ2-6, with 7 bases that match TRBD1. The germline V gene encodes CDR1 SNHLY and CDR2 FYNNEI. J was trimmed by 3 bases and V by 7 bases; bases with no gene match: 3. The CDR3 covers 14 residues. The CDR3 protein is CASTRGHGANVLTF. The CDR3 nucleotides are TGTGCCAGCACGAGGGGGCATGGGGCCAACGTCCTGACTTTC.

With respect to this clone: Other DNA sequences in the same sample also yield this CDR3. The chain combines TRBV5-6 with TRBJ1-2, with 8 bases lining up with TRBD1. V lost 5 bases, J lost 8 bases, and 8 bases stayed unmatched. The CDR3 extends over 13 amino acids. Germline V lookup: CDR1 SGHDT, CDR2 YYEEEE. The CDR3 spells CASSSDRVYGYTF. The CDR3 coding sequence is TGTGCCAGCAGTTCGGACAGGGTCTACGGCTACACCTTC.

The gene calls are TRBV27 and TRBJ1-5; D gene uncertain. The CDR3 loop spans 16 amino acids. Trimming removed 7 bases at V and 4 bases at J, with 20 bases between. CDR1 is MNHEY and CDR2 is SMNVEV in the germline V gene (reference sequence). The DNA of the CDR3 is TGTGCCAGCAACCTCCGGGGAAGGAGATGGAATCAGCCCCAGCATTTT. This encodes CASNLRGRRWNQPQHF.

This clone was detected many times. The rearrangement joins TRBV5-6 to TRBJ2-5; 8 bases fit TRBD2. The CDR3 is 15 amino acids. The V and J ends lost 1 base and 5 bases, in that order; junction bases with no gene match: 7. Germline-derived CDR1 and CDR2 are SGHDT and YYEEEE. For the CDR3, the DNA is TGTGCCAGCAGCTTGTACCCGGGGGGGAGGGAGACCCAGTACTTC. Translated: CASSLYPGGRETQYF.

This clone was seen just once. This chain joins TRBV5-5 and TRBJ1-5; 9 bases map to TRBD1. The germline V gene has CDR1 SGHKS and CDR2 YYEKEE (reference sequence). V lost 2 bases and J lost 3; bases outside the gene matches: 3. CDR3 length equals 15 residues. The DNA for the CDR3 is TGTGCCAGCAGCTTTACAGGGGGCCCCAATCAGCCCCAGCATTTT. It is translated as CASSFTGGPNQPQHF.

J is TRBJ2-7 and V is TRBV18, with 9 bases matching TRBD2. There are 15 residues in the CDR3. Losses at the gene ends were 3 bases for V and 2 bases for J; bases not matched to a gene: 5. Germline assignment: CDR1 KGHSH and CDR2 LQKENI. The CDR3 reads CASSPLLAGTYEQYF. The CDR3 DNA sequence: TGTGCCAGCTCACCCTTACTAGCGGGCACCTACGAGCAGTACTTC.

This rearrangement joins TRBV5-1 to TRBJ1-4, with D maybe TRBD1 (5 bases). Germline-derived CDR1 and CDR2 are SGHRS and YFSETQ. The CDR3 runs 14 residues. V lost 0 bases, J lost 7 bases, and 10 bases lay in between. In nucleotides, the CDR3 is TGCGCCAGCAGCTTGGGACAGCCTATTGAAAAACTGTTTTTT. It encodes CASSLGQPIEKLFF.